This TCR beta chain was recorded in a study of cytomegalovirus exposure and HLA in healthy donors. On this clone: Its antigen is currently unknown.

Overall study results and limits: HLA-A and HLA-B allele assignments for most subjects were reportedly predicted accurately using TCR beta sequences. A later analysis linked fewer than 20,000 TCR beta sequences to HLA alleles at 0.05 false discovery rate. A previous analysis found most TCR beta V segments productive roughly 87% or roughly 30% of the time.

The CDR3 loop spans 15 amino acids. Germline trimming cut 2 bases from V and 4 bases from J; bases unmatched to any gene: 3. Germline CDR1 SEHNR, CDR2 FQNEAQ (reference sequence). PCR amplification relied on 60 Vbeta primers (plus 13 Jbeta primers). Produced via immunoSEQ multiplex PCR; TCRdb's table is partial and in-frame only. Its clone listing holds just over 80,000 clones. The receptor was derived from a woman aged 25 to 45 in good health and CMV-seronegative. The sequenced sample was PBMCs. The chain uses TRBV7-9 and TRBJ2-1; TRBD2 matches at 9 bases. The CDR3 loop is CASSLRTSAYNEQFF. The CDR3 DNA is TGTGCCAGCAGCTTAAGGACTAGCGCTTACAATGAGCAGTTCTTC.